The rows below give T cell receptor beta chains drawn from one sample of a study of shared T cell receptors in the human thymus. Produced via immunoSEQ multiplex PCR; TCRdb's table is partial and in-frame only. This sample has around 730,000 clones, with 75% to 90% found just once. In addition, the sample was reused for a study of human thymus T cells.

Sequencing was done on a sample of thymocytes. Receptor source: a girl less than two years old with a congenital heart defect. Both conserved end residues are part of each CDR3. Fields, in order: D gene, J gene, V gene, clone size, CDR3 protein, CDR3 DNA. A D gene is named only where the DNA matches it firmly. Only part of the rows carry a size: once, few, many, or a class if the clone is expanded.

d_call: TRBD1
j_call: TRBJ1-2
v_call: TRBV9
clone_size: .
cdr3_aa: CASSSGQATYGYTF
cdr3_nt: TGTGCCAGCAGCTCGGGACAGGCAACCTATGGCTACACCTTC

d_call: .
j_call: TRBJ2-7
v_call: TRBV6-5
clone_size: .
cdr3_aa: CASSPRGGGTYEQYF
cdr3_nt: TGTGCCAGCAGTCCCCGGGGAGGGGGGACCTACGAGCAGTACTTC

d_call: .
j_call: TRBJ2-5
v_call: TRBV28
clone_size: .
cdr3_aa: CASSIRRGYQETQYF
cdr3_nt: TGTGCCAGCAGCATTCGACGGGGATACCAAGAGACCCAGTACTTC

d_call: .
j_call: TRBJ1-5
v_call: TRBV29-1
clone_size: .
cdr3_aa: CSVIRSRYQPQHF
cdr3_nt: TGCAGCGTTATCAGGTCCCGGTACCAGCCCCAGCATTTT

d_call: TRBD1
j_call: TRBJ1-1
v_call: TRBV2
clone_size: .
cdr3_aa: CASFSPGQRGLNTEAFF
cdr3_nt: TGTGCCAGCTTTTCACCGGGACAGAGGGGTCTGAACACTGAAGCTTTCTTT

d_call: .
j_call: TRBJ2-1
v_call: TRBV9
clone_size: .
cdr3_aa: CASSVVSNSSYNEQFF
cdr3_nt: TGTGCCAGCAGCGTAGTAAGCAACAGCTCCTACAATGAGCAGTTCTTC

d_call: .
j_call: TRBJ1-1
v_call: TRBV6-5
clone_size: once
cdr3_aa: CASSPSPGANTEAFF
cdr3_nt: TGTGCCAGCAGTCCATCCCCGGGTGCGAACACTGAAGCTTTCTTT

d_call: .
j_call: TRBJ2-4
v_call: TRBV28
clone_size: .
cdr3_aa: CASSVYRVAKNIQYF
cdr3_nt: TGTGCCAGCAGTGTGTACAGGGTCGCCAAAAACATTCAGTACTTC

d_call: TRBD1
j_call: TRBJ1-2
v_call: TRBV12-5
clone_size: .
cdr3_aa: CASGPDERQGCTF
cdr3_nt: TGTGCTAGTGGTCCCGATGAGAGACAGGGCTGCACCTTC

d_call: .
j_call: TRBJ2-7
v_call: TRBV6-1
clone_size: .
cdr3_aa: CASSGLTRTYEQYF
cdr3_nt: TGTGCCAGCAGTGGACTGACTCGAACCTACGAGCAGTACTTC

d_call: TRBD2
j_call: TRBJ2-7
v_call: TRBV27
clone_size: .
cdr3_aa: CASSVTWTSGGKNF
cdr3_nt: TGTGCCAGCAGTGTAACCTGGACTAGCGGGGGGAAGAACTTC

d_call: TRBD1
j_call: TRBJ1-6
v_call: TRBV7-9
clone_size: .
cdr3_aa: CASRRTQGQGANSPLHF
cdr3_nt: TGTGCCAGCAGGCGAACACAGGGGCAGGGGGCGAATTCACCCCTCCACTTT

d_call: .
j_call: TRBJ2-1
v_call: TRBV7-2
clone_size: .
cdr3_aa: CASSAGNEQFF
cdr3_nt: TGTGCCAGCAGCGCCGGCAATGAGCAGTTCTTC

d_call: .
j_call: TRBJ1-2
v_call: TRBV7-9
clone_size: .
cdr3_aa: CASSLGGGTSYGYTF
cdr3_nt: TGTGCCAGCAGCTTAGGTGGGGGCACCAGTTATGGCTACACCTTC

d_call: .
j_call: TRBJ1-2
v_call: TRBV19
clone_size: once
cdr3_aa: CASSTDGRLRAPNYGYTF
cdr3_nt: TGTGCCAGTAGTACCGACGGGCGACTCAGGGCCCCTAACTATGGCTACACCTTC

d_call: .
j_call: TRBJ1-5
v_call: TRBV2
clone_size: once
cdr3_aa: CASSEGQGQHF
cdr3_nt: TGTGCCAGCAGTGAAGGGCAGGGCCAGCATTTT

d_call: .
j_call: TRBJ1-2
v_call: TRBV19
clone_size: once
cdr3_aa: CASSMRGWYGYTF
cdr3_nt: TGTGCCAGTAGTATGAGGGGGTGGTATGGCTACACCTTC

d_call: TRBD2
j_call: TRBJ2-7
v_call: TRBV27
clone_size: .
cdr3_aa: CASSRLERGSYEQYF
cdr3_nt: TGTGCCAGCAGCCGGTTGGAGCGGGGCTCCTACGAGCAGTACTTC

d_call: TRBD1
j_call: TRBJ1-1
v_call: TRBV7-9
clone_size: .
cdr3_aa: CASSFGTVEAFF
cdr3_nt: TGTGCCAGCAGCTTTGGGACAGTTGAAGCTTTCTTT

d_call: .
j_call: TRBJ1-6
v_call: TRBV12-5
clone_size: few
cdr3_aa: CASGLMSPWGSPLHF
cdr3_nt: TGTGCTAGTGGTTTAATGTCGCCGTGGGGCTCACCCCTCCACTTT

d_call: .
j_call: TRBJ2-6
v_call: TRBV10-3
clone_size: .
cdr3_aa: CAIRGPGANVLTF
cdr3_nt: TGTGCCATAAGGGGTCCTGGGGCCAACGTCCTGACTTTC

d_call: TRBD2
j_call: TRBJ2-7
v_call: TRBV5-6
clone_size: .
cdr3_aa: CASSFGRHYEQYF
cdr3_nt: TGTGCCAGCAGCTTCGGGAGGCACTACGAGCAGTACTTC

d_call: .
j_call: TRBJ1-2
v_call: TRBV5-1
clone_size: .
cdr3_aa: CASTLDSTNYGYTF
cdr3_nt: TGCGCCAGCACCTTGGACAGCACCAACTATGGCTACACCTTC

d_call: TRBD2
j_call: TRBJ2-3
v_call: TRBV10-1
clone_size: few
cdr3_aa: CASSPKLSGGVTDTQYF
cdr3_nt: TGCGCCAGCAGTCCGAAGTTGAGCGGGGGGGTCACAGATACGCAGTATTTT

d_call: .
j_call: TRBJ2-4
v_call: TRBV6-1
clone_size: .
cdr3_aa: CASSEGQDLAKNIQYF
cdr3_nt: TGTGCCAGCAGTGAAGGACAGGACCTAGCCAAAAACATTCAGTACTTC

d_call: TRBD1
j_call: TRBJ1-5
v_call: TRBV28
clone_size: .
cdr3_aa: CASSQKFHYRGRGQPQHF
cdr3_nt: TGTGCCAGCAGTCAAAAATTCCATTACAGGGGGCGCGGGCAGCCCCAGCATTTT

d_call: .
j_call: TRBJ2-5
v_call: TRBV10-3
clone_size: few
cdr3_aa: CAIRGLGEETQYF
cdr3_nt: TGTGCCATCAGGGGATTAGGGGAAGAGACCCAGTACTTC

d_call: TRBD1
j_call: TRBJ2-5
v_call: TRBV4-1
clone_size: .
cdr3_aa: CASSQVGQLQETQYF
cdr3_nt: TGCGCCAGCAGCCAAGTGGGACAGCTCCAAGAGACCCAGTACTTC

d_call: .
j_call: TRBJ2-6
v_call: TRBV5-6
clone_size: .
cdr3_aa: CASSTRHSGANVLTF
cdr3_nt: TGTGCCAGCAGCACGCGACATTCAGGGGCCAACGTCCTGACTTTC

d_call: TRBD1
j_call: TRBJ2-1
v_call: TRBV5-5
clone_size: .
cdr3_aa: CASSFYRGSSYNEQFF
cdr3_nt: TGTGCCAGCAGCTTTTACAGGGGTAGCTCCTACAATGAGCAGTTCTTC

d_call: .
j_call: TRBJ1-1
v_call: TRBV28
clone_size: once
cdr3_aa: CASSSVGVKTEAFF
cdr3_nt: TGTGCCAGCAGTTCGGTGGGAGTGAAGACTGAAGCTTTCTTT

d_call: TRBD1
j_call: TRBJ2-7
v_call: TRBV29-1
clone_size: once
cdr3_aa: CSVKPGQGFHEQYF
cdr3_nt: TGCAGCGTTAAACCGGGACAGGGATTTCACGAGCAGTACTTC

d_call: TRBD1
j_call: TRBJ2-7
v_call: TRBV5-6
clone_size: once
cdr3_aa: CASSWTPGTEYYEQYF
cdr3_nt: TGTGCCAGCAGCTGGACTCCCGGGACAGAGTATTACGAGCAGTACTTC

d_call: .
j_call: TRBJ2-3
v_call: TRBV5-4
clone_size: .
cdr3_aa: CASSQTRYWTDTQYF
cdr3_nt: TGTGCCAGCAGCCAGACACGTTATTGGACAGATACGCAGTATTTT